The source of this TCR beta chain is a study of cytomegalovirus exposure and HLA in healthy donors listed by TCRdb under 2017. In the study overall: An earlier analysis of some 620 of the donors reported about 280 Gb of sequence data and 117 million unique TCR beta sequences obtained from 150 million to 200 million T cells. Roughly 320 gigabases of sequencing data and 75 million to 85 million unique TCR sequences made up an early release that covered some 640 HLA-typed donors. Of the 300 to 400 genotyped donors, 81% fell in the genetic ancestry cluster associated with self-reported Caucasian donors. The aim of the study was to test whether cataloging public T cell receptors could identify signatures of past pathogen exposure. The T cell repertoires of 700 or so subjects were profiled by immunosequencing and related to cytomegalovirus serostatus. Along with the roughly 700-subject first cohort, a separate validation cohort of over a hundred different subjects was used. To predict cytomegalovirus infection status, the study brought together high-throughput TCR immunosequencing, statistical association of individual TCRs with disease status, and machine learning. To study patterns of TCR occurrence, a later analysis re-analyzed previously published TCR beta repertoires from around 700 donors and added high-resolution HLA genotyping. The later analysis used no new phenotypic data to find candidate immune exposures, relying instead on TCR beta sequences and their occurrence across donors. An earlier analysis of around 640 of the donors used high-throughput TCR beta sequencing to judge whether each TCR beta V gene segment behaved as functional or pseudogenic. Alongside the repertoire data, information on donor age, sex, ethnicity and CMV serostatus was compiled. A later genetic analysis used genome-wide SNP genotypes for about 60% of the roughly 700 donors, treating that subset as a discovery cohort. All discovery cohort repertoires had been generated using a single sequencing platform. Class I and class II HLA loci were covered by the typing at four-digit resolution. The number of typed donors differed by locus: about 620-630 for A, B, C, DRB1 and DQB1; some 500 for DQA1; 606 for DPA1; and 450 to 480 for DPB1. Because of strong linkage in the cohort, roughly five DR-DQ haplotypes were treated as single units for association and clustering. On average, around 240,000 unique TCR beta nucleotide sequences were sequenced per donor among 300 to 500 genotyped donors of the cohort, with approximately 18% of those sequences being non-productive. Paper-wide results and their limitations: Assigning TCR associations to individual alleles was difficult when HLA alleles, especially DR and DQ, strongly co-occurred. A total of roughly 160 TCR beta chains were listed by the study as associated with cytomegalovirus. In a later genetic analysis, a missense DCLRE1C variant was associated with V-gene and J-gene trimming of TCR beta chains, and the association was replicated in an independent cohort. A few of the identified cytomegalovirus-associated TCR beta chains were confirmed in vitro to be specific for cytomegalovirus antigens. A further reported finding was that TCR beta sequences accurately predicted the HLA-A and HLA-B alleles for most subjects in the first cohort. The presence/absence analyses assumed that sequencing depth was roughly uniform across donors, and that assumption may not be true. A later analysis reported that several top co-occurrence clusters appeared linked to parvovirus B19, influenza, CMV and Epstein-Barr virus. In this cohort, only TCR beta chains were sequenced, and detectable features were limited by the absence of alpha or paired-chain data. Because the 87-base-pair reads could not distinguish some IMGT-functional V segments, including TRBV6-2 and TRBV6-3, those segments were excluded. Correlated functional status among segregating V segments might reflect linkage disequilibrium, but an unknown experimental factor could not be ruled out. Most TCR sequences were seen in very few donors, while some public TCRs were found in many individuals. A later genetic analysis reported fewer N-insertions in productive TCRs among donors in an Asian-associated ancestry cluster than the roughly 620-donor mean. According to the authors, the approach could potentially be generalized to other disease states and immunological phenotypes. In a later analysis, most CMV-associated TCR beta chains were found to appear HLA-restricted, with HLA associations seemingly driven largely by CMV exposure. For the cohort, immune exposure information was limited to CMV serostatus. A later analysis associated 15,000 or so TCR beta sequences with specific HLA alleles at a false discovery rate of 0.05. In a later analysis, the rate of TCR association differed among HLA loci, with DRB1 alleles having the most associated TCRs and HLA-C alleles having the fewest. HLA typing was unavailable for some donors at each locus, so association tests used only the typed subset. Broadly in line with IMGT annotations, most TCR beta V segments showed up in productive rearrangements about 87% or about 30% of the time in an earlier analysis of some 590 of the donors. The earlier analysis of some 540 of the donors excluded roughly 16 rarely observed V segments, including chromosome 9 orphons, because counts were too low. In a later analysis, HLA-associated TCR beta chains showed more clonal expansion and lower generation probabilities than non-associated chains that were equally common. The classifier was reported to diagnose cytomegalovirus status with high specificity and sensitivity in both the original cohort and the validation cohort. A group of highly shared sequence variants was considered likely to be a technical artifact of the sequencing pipeline.

In the case of this clone: Its antigen remains unidentified.

The CDR3 holds 17 amino acids from the cysteine to the phenylalanine. The kept DNA is CDR3 alone, 51 bases in frame from the first base. V is cut back by 5 bases and J by 7 bases, with 13 bases in the junction unmatched. CDR1 and CDR2 (SGHNT, YENEEA) derive from the germline V gene. The cohort consisted of hundreds of healthy bone marrow donors. Cohort members were all nominally healthy when sampled, although unrecorded immune exposures were likely present. The donor tested CMV seronegative, placing the donor among the 350 to 400 seronegative members of the cohort. Each donor provided a peripheral blood sample, and peripheral blood mononuclear cells were used for TCR beta sequencing. Genomic DNA extraction from the blood cell samples was performed with the Qiagen DNeasy Blood Extraction Kit. The library was built by means of the immunoSEQ multiplex PCR assay. The multiplex PCR relied on a mix of 60 forward primers for TCR Vbeta segments and 13 reverse primers for TCR Jbeta segments. A multiplex PCR assay on genomic DNA amplified the CDR3 region of rearranged TCR beta genes. The amplified TCR beta libraries were sequenced on the Illumina HiSeq System as 87-base-pair reads. From the authors' description of their analysis: A later analysis counted around 72 million unique TCR beta chains across the 690 or so repertoires, and around 9.9 million of these chains were shared by at least two donors. To remove PCR and sequencing errors, raw reads were error-corrected and collapsed into unique sequences using a nearest-neighbor algorithm that merged closely related sequences. CDR3 sequences were aligned to IMGT reference sequences to assign V, D and J gene segments. For a sequence to be retained, a match of at least six nucleotides to both a V gene segment and a J gene segment was required. A rearrangement was called productive if the CDR3 had no stop codons and remained in frame with V and J, and every other rearrangement was called non-productive. CDR3 was defined by IMGT convention, running from the second conserved V-encoded cysteine to the conserved J-encoded phenylalanine. The earlier analysis of 550 to 650 of the donors excluded any sequence lacking an unambiguous match to a single V gene segment. In an earlier analysis of several hundred of the donors, a V segment was called functional when productive rearrangements were above 56.7%, and segregating when the standard deviation between donors exceeded 5%. A statistical classification framework was developed to diagnose cytomegalovirus status using the catalog of TCR beta chain sequences. A later analysis assigned V and J genes by comparing TCR nucleotide sequences with IMGT/GENE-DB human TR gene sequences. In a later analysis, CDR3 sequences and most-parsimonious VDJ recombination scenarios were assigned using the TCRdist pipeline. In a later analysis, every TCR beta chain was defined by the combination of its CDR3 amino acid sequence and its V-gene family, and reads without a unique V-gene family were dropped. A later analysis removed 450 to 600 highly shared, low-generation-probability nucleotide sequences to deal with suspected cross-contamination and a sequencing artifact. In a later analysis, a clonal expansion index was calculated for each public chain from normalized within-repertoire ranks of inferred template counts. In a later analysis, generation probabilities were computed with a VDJ recombination model fitted to out-of-frame rearrangements, and the resulting probabilities were checked against IGoR. In a later analysis, TCR-TCR, TCR-HLA and TCR-CMV co-occurrence was scored with hypergeometric tests, and a repertoire-size bias correction was applied to TCR pairs. A later analysis estimated false discovery rates by permuting HLA or CMV assignments 20 times. In a later analysis, co-occurring TCRs were grouped with DBSCAN, and TCRdist sequence similarity was added when clustering was performed within HLA-allele-positive subsets. Repertoires with fewer than 30,000 or more than 120,000 public chains were left out of co-occurrence clustering, as were a few repertoires with anomalous nucleotide sharing. TCRdb re-hosts the immuneACCESS table, in-frame sequences only. Its copies lack some clones; in the studies checked, an unresolved V gene accounts for under half of them, and the cause for the rest is not known. V and J calls and clone size follow that table, whereas D and trimming were derived from the DNA. The sample table records more than 95,000 clones. The top ten clones comprise under 2.5% of the sample.

The receptor's source is a man aged 35 to 55 in good health and CMV-seronegative. Sequenced input: PBMCs. Recombination connected TRBV11-3 to TRBJ2-1, with 11 bases matching TRBD2. This receptor carries the CDR3 CASSPPPISGRGNEQFF. Read as DNA, the sequence is TGTGCCAGCAGCCCACCCCCTATTAGCGGGAGGGGGAATGAGCAGTTCTTC.